The present entry profiles one T cell receptor beta chain with its context. The antigen is not known. The assay was immunoSEQ multiplex PCR, and TCRdb's table has in-frame clones only and misses some. The sample lists 250,000 to 300,000 clones, approximately 94% occurring once. This sample was included in a study of T cell responses to AZD1222 COVID-19 vaccine. General study findings and limits: Clonal diversity may have been underestimated in mostly white British donors. Close to half of all spike-specific TCRs reportedly target regions of the variants that are unmutated.

CDR1 and CDR2 from the germline V gene are LNHDA and SQIVND (reference sequence). Trimming stripped 1 base from V and 6 bases from J, with 9 bases between. The CDR3 spans 13 residues. The chain uses TRBV19 and TRBJ1-1; TRBD1 might be the D (5 bases). The source of this sequence is an adult who received the AZD1222 COVID-19 vaccine. The sequencing used peripheral blood, collected 28 days after the second AZD1222 dose. The CDR3 DNA is TGTGCCAGTAGTATAGGCGGAGGGGCTGAAGCTTTCTTT. It codes for CASSIGGGAEAFF.